This entry lists 26 T cell receptor beta chains sequenced from one sample in a study of T-cell memory formation after mild COVID-19. TCRdb recomputed calls from the 5' RACE reads with MiXCR, one row per CDR3 protein. Of roughly 550,000 distinct CDR3 sequences listed, 20% are singletons. Specimen: PBMCs or a T cell subset sorted from them (not recorded which). Source of these receptors: an adult woman who had mild COVID-19 (a few samples of this study predate the infection). Cell type and time point are not known.

This clonotype has just a few counts. CDR3 in amino acids: CASSSDRPTDTQYF. For the CDR3, the DNA is TGTGCCAGCAGCTCGGACCGCCCCACAGATACGCAGTATTTT. The chain uses TRBV5-6 and TRBJ2-3; the D is unclear. Germline values: CDR1 SGHDT, CDR2 YYEEEE. V shed 3 bases and J shed 2 bases, with 10 bases lying between them. This CDR3 comprises 14 residues.

This clonotype is a singleton in its sample. The J gene is TRBJ1-1, the V gene TRBV19, with TRBD1 identical over 7 bases. V lost 9 bases and J lost 0; bases outside the gene matches: 10. This CDR3 has 15 amino acids. CDR1 is LNHDA and CDR2 is SQIVND in the germline V gene (reference sequence). The CDR3 DNA reads TGTGCCAGCACCATCGACAGGGACATGAACACTGAAGCTTTCTTT. Translated, it gives CASTIDRDMNTEAFF.

This clonotype was counted a few times. V is TRBV6-6 and J is TRBJ1-3; D may be TRBD1 (5 bases). V lost 7 bases and J lost 4, with 17 bases in between. CDR1 is MNHNY, CDR2 SVGAGI, per germline (reference sequence). The CDR3 covers 15 residues. CDR3 sequence reads: CASMGRPGEGNTIYF. Written as DNA, the CDR3 is TGTGCCAGCATGGGGCGGCCGGGGGAAGGAAACACCATATATTTT.

The V call is TRBV24-1, the J call TRBJ2-5; 9 nucleotides agree with TRBD1. This CDR3 is 14 amino acids long. The germline CDR1 and CDR2 sequences are KGHDR and SFDVKD. The trim removed 7 bases at V and 4 bases at J, leaving 6 bases unmatched. The DNA of the CDR3 is TGTGCCACCAGCCAGACAGGGGGGGGAGAGACCCAGTACTTC. Protein: CATSQTGGGETQYF.

This clonotype was recorded a few times. The V gene is TRBV20-1, the J gene TRBJ2-3; TRBD2 aligns across 7 bases. J lost 2 bases, V lost 8 bases, and 7 bases had no gene match. Germline CDR1 reads DFQATT; CDR2 reads SNEGSKA (reference sequence). The CDR3 consists of 13 residues. CDR3: CSTTSGTTDTQYF. Here the CDR3 DNA reads TGCAGTACGACAAGCGGGACCACAGATACGCAGTATTTT.

This clonotype was observed many times. The rearrangement uses TRBV27 and TRBJ2-7; 10 bases are shared with TRBD1. V dropped 3 bases and J dropped 3; count of bases not matched to a gene: 2. CDR1 is MNHEY and CDR2 is SMNVEV in the germline V gene (reference sequence). The CDR3 is made up of 14 amino acids. The CDR3 loop is CASSLWTGGYEQYF. The CDR3 DNA sequence: TGTGCCAGCAGTTTGTGGACAGGGGGCTACGAGCAGTACTTC.

Turning to this clonotype: This could be a read error, since a much larger clone is one nucleotide away. Here the CDR3 reads CARSLGSIAGGLNEQFF. For the CDR3, the DNA is TGCGCCAGAAGCTTGGGTTCTATAGCGGGAGGGCTGAATGAGCAGTTCTTC. V and J are TRBV5-1 and TRBJ2-1; the match to TRBD2 covers 11 bases. CDR3 size: 17 residues. The germline gives CDR1 SGHRS, CDR2 YFSETQ.

The chain is built from TRBV6-5 and TRBJ2-2; D might be TRBD1 (6 bases). Germline V gene data show CDR1 as MNHEY and CDR2 as SVGAGI. The CDR3 length is 14 residues. The V gene lost 4 bases and the J gene lost 7 bases, with 13 bases spanning the gap. CDR3 in amino acids: CASSLGTSRGELFF. The DNA for the CDR3 is TGTGCCAGCAGTTTAGGGACATCCCGCGGGGAGCTGTTTTTT.

The V gene is TRBV6-5, the J gene TRBJ1-2; D gene ambiguous. V dropped 6 bases and J dropped 0 bases, with 11 bases sitting between them. Germline CDR1 MNHEY, CDR2 SVGAGI. The CDR3 totals 14 residues. The CDR3 DNA reads TGTGCCAGCAGCCGAACTAGCACTAACTATGGCTACACCTTC. It is translated as CASSRTSTNYGYTF.

The rearrangement uses TRBV21-1 and TRBJ2-5; the table names TRBD1, a call not compared with the DNA. TRBV21-1 corresponds to a pseudogene. The CDR3 covers 14 residues. CDR3 residues: CASTHRGVGETQYF. Written as DNA, the CDR3 is TGTGCCAGCACCCACCGGGGGGTCGGGGAGACCCAGTACTTC.

V gene TRBV3-1 combines with J gene TRBJ1-1; TRBD1 agrees at 9 bases. Trimming at V came to 5 bases and at J to 10 bases, leaving 11 bases not matched to a gene. The V gene's germline CDR1 is LGHDT and CDR2 YNNKEL (reference sequence). CDR3 length equals 14 residues. CDR3 bases: TGTGCCAGCAGCAAAGGGACAGGGATGTTGGCAGCTTTCTTT. This encodes CASSKGTGMLAAFF.

J is TRBJ2-5 and V is TRBV12-3 or TRBV12-4; D remains unclear. The V and J ends lost 3 bases and 3 bases respectively, with 11 bases between them. CDR3 length: 14 amino acids. DNA for the CDR3: TGTGCCAGCAGTTTGTCGTCCTGGGAAGAGACCCAGTACTTC. Translated, it gives CASSLSSWEETQYF.

A few counts support this clonotype. The gene calls are TRBV9 and TRBJ2-5; D tentatively fits TRBD1 or TRBD2 (5 bases each). The CDR3 is 13 amino acids. Germline V gene sequence: CDR1 SGDLS, CDR2 YYNGEE. Trimming stripped 1 base from V and 5 bases from J, with 9 bases between. The chain's CDR3 is CASSVTGRETQYF. The CDR3 bases are TGTGCCAGCAGCGTAACGGGACGGGAGACCCAGTACTTC.

This clonotype was counted only a few times. This chain uses TRBV20-1 with TRBJ1-6; 7 bases line up with TRBD1. Germline assignment: CDR1 DFQATT and CDR2 SNEGSKA (reference sequence). The CDR3 is 17 amino acids. V shed 1 base, J shed 10 bases, and the junction held 16 bases outside the gene matches. The CDR3 reads CSARGQNRGSSKSPLHF. CDR3 in DNA: TGCAGTGCTAGAGGCCAGAACAGGGGAAGCAGCAAATCACCCCTCCACTTT.

This sequence joins TRBV15 and TRBJ2-6, with 9 bases fitting TRBD1. This CDR3 comprises 18 residues. The trim removed 0 bases at V and 3 bases at J, leaving 6 bases unmatched. Germline V lookup: CDR1 LNHNV, CDR2 YYDKDF (reference sequence). The CDR3 sequence: CATSRDPQGAIGANVLTF. The CDR3 nucleotides read TGTGCCACCAGCAGAGATCCACAGGGGGCCATTGGGGCCAACGTCCTGACTTTC.

A few counts support this clonotype. The chain employs TRBV15 and TRBJ2-7, with 7 nucleotides matching TRBD2. With V trimmed by 5 bases and J by 6 bases, 16 bases remained unmatched. The CDR3 has 16 amino acids. Germline V gene lookup returns CDR1 LNHNV and CDR2 YYDKDF (reference sequence). CDR3 region: CATSENRDYPGLEQYF. CDR3 DNA sequence: TGTGCCACCAGCGAAAACCGGGACTACCCGGGGCTCGAGCAGTACTTC. Full variable domain (rest looked up from reference TRBV15 and TRBJ2-7): DAMVIQNPRYQVTQFGKPVTLSCSQTLNHNVMYWYQQKSSQAPKLLFHYYDKDFNNEADTPDNFQSRRPNTSFCFLDIRSPGLGDTAMYLCATSENRDYPGLEQYFGPGTRLTVT.

The genes are TRBV2 and TRBJ2-3; maybe TRBD1 (6 bases). CDR1 and CDR2 (germline): SNHLY, FYNNEI. CDR3 length equals 16 residues. The V end lost 8 bases, the J end lost 0 bases, and 18 bases lay between the germline ends. The CDR3 sequence: CASRLGTTSSTDTQYF. The DNA of the CDR3 is TGTGCCAGCCGACTCGGGACAACTTCTAGCACAGATACGCAGTATTTT.

The chain has TRBV29-1 and TRBJ1-5; D might be TRBD1 (6 bases). The CDR3 is made up of 13 amino acids. Trimming pared 3 bases from V and 7 bases from J, leaving 13 bases between. CDR1 is SQVTM, CDR2 ANQGSEA, per germline. CDR3 region: CSVERQGNQPQHF. The CDR3 DNA reads TGCAGCGTTGAGCGGCAGGGGAACCAGCCCCAGCATTTT.

This clonotype has more than one count but fewer than ten. The chain links TRBV12-3 or TRBV12-4 to TRBJ2-5, with TRBD1 matching over 7 bases. The CDR3 length is 13 residues. Losses at the gene ends were 6 bases for V and 5 bases for J; bases not matched to a gene: 6. CDR3 sequence (DNA): TGTGCCAGCAGGTTGACAGGGCGGGAGACCCAGTACTTC. It encodes CASRLTGRETQYF.

This clonotype was counted only a few times. This chain connects TRBV7-9 to TRBJ1-1; a weak D match, TRBD1 (6 bases). The CDR3 covers 17 residues. CDR1 and CDR2 from the germline V gene are SEHNR and FQNEAQ (reference sequence). V lost 5 bases and J lost 0, with 19 bases in between. The CDR3, as DNA: TGTGCCAGCAGCCCCTTGGAAGGGACATCTATGAACACTGAAGCTTTCTTT. It translates to CASSPLEGTSMNTEAFF.

The V call is TRBV27, the J call TRBJ2-4; D is unclear. Trimming stripped 8 bases from V and 0 bases from J, with 8 bases between. CDR3 length: 13 residues. Germline loops: CDR1 MNHEY, CDR2 SMNVEV (reference sequence). CDR3: CASWPLAKNIQYF. In nucleotides, the CDR3 is TGTGCCAGCTGGCCACTAGCCAAAAACATTCAGTACTTC.

This chain joins TRBV7-2 and TRBJ1-3; 7 bases agree with TRBD1. V was pared by 5 bases and J by 0 bases, with 4 bases of the junction left unmatched. From germline, CDR1 is SGHTA and CDR2 FQGNSA. The CDR3 runs to 15 residues. CDR3 region: CASSASGGSGNTIYF. The CDR3 DNA reads as TGTGCCAGCAGCGCCTCAGGGGGCTCTGGAAACACCATATATTTT.

This clonotype was observed a few times. The chain couples TRBV20-1 to TRBJ2-2; D tentatively fits TRBD1 or TRBD2 (6 bases each). There are 13 residues in the CDR3. Germline V gene data show CDR1 as DFQATT and CDR2 as SNEGSKA (reference sequence). V was cut by 1 base and J by 6 bases, with 9 bases left in between. The CDR3, as DNA: TGCAGTGCTAGAGCCGGGGGCCCCGGGGAGCTGTTTTTT. The encoded protein is CSARAGGPGELFF.

In its sample, this clonotype was seen a few times. V usage is TRBV9 and J usage is TRBJ2-5; 9 bases map to TRBD2. With V trimmed by 0 bases and J by 5 bases, 5 bases remained unmatched. The CDR3 has 15 residues. CDR1 is SGDLS, CDR2 YYNGEE, per germline. CDR3 nucleotides: TGTGCCAGCAGCGTAGCAGCGGGAGGCGGGGAGACCCAGTACTTC. Its translation is CASSVAAGGGETQYF.

This clonotype was detected a few times. V usage is TRBV7-8 and J usage is TRBJ2-1; D possibly matches TRBD1 or TRBD2 (5 bases each). CDR1 is SGHVS and CDR2 is FQNEAQ in the germline V gene. Trimming pared 4 bases from V and 0 bases from J, leaving 16 bases between. The CDR3 totals 17 residues. CDR3 nucleotide sequence: TGTGCCAGCAGCTACACCGAGGGGCAGAGCTCCTACAATGAGCAGTTCTTC. Residues: CASSYTEGQSSYNEQFF.

J is TRBJ2-5 and V is TRBV20-1; D uncertain. Trimming took off 0 bases at V and 7 bases at J, with 15 bases between the two ends. This CDR3 spans 14 amino acids. CDR1 DFQATT and CDR2 SNEGSKA come from the germline V gene (reference sequence). CDR3 in amino acids: CSAREFPNPGTQYF. In DNA, the CDR3 is TGCAGTGCTAGAGAATTCCCAAATCCGGGGACCCAGTACTTC.